This is a list of T cell receptor beta chains from one sample in a study of graft-versus-host responses after intestinal transplantation. The method was immunoSEQ multiplex PCR; TCRdb's version includes in-frame clones alone and lacks a portion of them. This table holds about 47,000 clones, 80% to 95% found once. The sequencing here drew on PBMCs, taken roughly 760 days after a first intestinal transplant, on the day of a second. The receptors here all came from a human patient who received an intestinal transplant, so some T cells may come from the graft donor. Both conserved end residues are part of each CDR3. D genes are given only for firm matches. Expanded clones get a size class; other rows say once, few or many, or leave the size out.

size	D	V	J	DNA	CDR3
once	NA	TRBV28	TRBJ1-6	TGTGCCAGCAGTTCTACAGGGAATTCACCCCTCCACTTT	CASSSTGNSPLHF
NA	NA	TRBV28	TRBJ1-1	TGTGCCAGCAGTGGGACGGTGAACACTGAAGCTTTCTTT	CASSGTVNTEAFF
NA	TRBD2	TRBV6-4	TRBJ2-1	TGTGCCAGCAGTGTAGGCGGGAGCTCCTACAATGAGCAGTTCTTC	CASSVGGSSYNEQFF
NA	NA	TRBV4-1	TRBJ2-3	TGCGCCAGCAGCCATCCTGCTCAGGGATTCGACGGCACAGATACGCAGTATTTT	CASSHPAQGFDGTDTQYF
NA	NA	TRBV5-4	TRBJ2-2	TGTGCCAGCAGCTTTTCCTCCACGGGTCGGGAGCTGTTTTTT	CASSFSSTGRELFF
NA	NA	TRBV9	TRBJ2-5	TGTGCCAGCAGCGTAGGAGGCAGGATCCAAGAGACCCAGTACTTC	CASSVGGRIQETQYF
NA	NA	TRBV4-1	TRBJ1-2	TGCGCCAGCAGCTCGGGATTTCCTGCTGGCTACACCTTC	CASSSGFPAGYTF
NA	NA	TRBV6-5	TRBJ2-3	TGTGCCAGCAGTTACCAACCTTTCACAGATACGCAGTATTTT	CASSYQPFTDTQYF
NA	NA	TRBV28	TRBJ1-1	TGTGCCAGCAGCTCCTTCGTGACAGCCATGAACACTGAAGCTTTCTTT	CASSSFVTAMNTEAFF
NA	TRBD2	TRBV9	TRBJ2-3	TGTGCCGGACCTAGCGGGAGGGCCCTTAGCACAGATACGCAGTATTTT	CAGPSGRALSTDTQYF
once	TRBD1	TRBV5-8	TRBJ1-4	TGTGCCAGCACCCCGGGACAGACTTCAATTAATGAAAAACTGTTTTTT	CASTPGQTSINEKLFF
NA	TRBD2	TRBV23-1	TRBJ2-2	TGCGCCAGCAGTCACAGGAGACTAGCGGGGAACACCGGGGAGCTGTTTTTT	CASSHRRLAGNTGELFF
NA	NA	TRBV7-3	TRBJ2-3	TGTGCCAGCAGCTCCATGCGCCAAGGAAGGAACACGCAGTATTTT	CASSSMRQGRNTQYF
NA	NA	TRBV19	TRBJ1-1	TGTGCCAGTAGTTCGGGCACTCCCACTGAAGCTTTCTTT	CASSSGTPTEAFF
NA	NA	TRBV4-2	TRBJ2-2	TGTGCCAGCAGCCCCGAAGGCAGGGGGGAGCTGTTTTTT	CASSPEGRGELFF
NA	NA	TRBV4-1	TRBJ2-3	TGCGCCAGCAGTCAGTCTTTGGGCAGGATTTACCCAGATACGCAGTATTTT	CASSQSLGRIYPDTQYF
NA	NA	TRBV6-6	TRBJ1-2	TGTGCCAGCAGTTACGGTCAGGGGATCTATGGCTACACCTTC	CASSYGQGIYGYTF
NA	NA	TRBV4-1	TRBJ2-3	TGCGCCAGCGCCACTGGGCGCCGCACAGATACGCAGTATTTT	CASATGRRTDTQYF
NA	NA	TRBV6-5	TRBJ1-5	TGTGCCAGCAGTTACCAGGCAGGTGGGCATCAGCCCCAGCATTTT	CASSYQAGGHQPQHF
NA	NA	TRBV6-6	TRBJ2-7	TGTGCCAGCAGTTACTCGGGCAGGTATTACGAGCAGTACTTC	CASSYSGRYYEQYF
NA	NA	TRBV6-5	TRBJ1-6	TGTGCCAGCAGTTACTCGACCAGGGGTCCGAATTCACCCCTCCACTTT	CASSYSTRGPNSPLHF
NA	NA	TRBV15	TRBJ1-4	TGTGCCACCAGCAGAGACGAAAAACTGTTTTTT	CATSRDEKLFF
NA	NA	TRBV30	TRBJ2-7	TGTGCCTGGTCTATTGCGGCGATCCACGAGCAGTACTTC	CAWSIAAIHEQYF
NA	TRBD1	TRBV11-1	TRBJ2-3	TGTGCCAGCAGCAACCGACAGGGAGCAGATACGCAGTATTTT	CASSNRQGADTQYF
NA	NA	TRBV27	TRBJ2-7	TGTGCCAGCCGGTTTAAAGGCGCATCCTACGAGCAGTACTTC	CASRFKGASYEQYF
NA	TRBD2	TRBV5-1	TRBJ2-1	TGCGCCAGCAGCTTGGCTAGCGGGATAAATGAGCAGTTCTTC	CASSLASGINEQFF
NA	TRBD1	TRBV14	TRBJ1-3	TGTGCCAGCAGCCAAAGAGGACAGGTCTCTGGAAACACCATATATTTT	CASSQRGQVSGNTIYF
few	NA	TRBV6-1	TRBJ2-5	TGTGCCAGCAGTCTGGGTGGGGGGACGCAAGAGACCCAGTACTTC	CASSLGGGTQETQYF
NA	NA	TRBV27	TRBJ2-7	TGTGCCAGCTGCGCAGGGGGGCCTCCCTCCTGCGAGCAGTACTTC	CASCAGGPPSCEQYF
NA	TRBD2	TRBV6-6	TRBJ2-1	TGTGCCAGCAGTTACTCAGGGGAGGGCCGAAATGAGCAGTTCTTC	CASSYSGEGRNEQFF
once	NA	TRBV6-5	TRBJ1-2	TGTGCCAGCAGACCGGAGGGCGCCGCTAACTATGGCTACACCTTC	CASRPEGAANYGYTF
NA	NA	TRBV5-6	TRBJ1-1	TGTGCCAGCAGCTTGGAGGTCCCGAACACTGAAGCTTTCTTT	CASSLEVPNTEAFF
NA	NA	TRBV9	TRBJ1-1	TGTGCCAGCAGCGTATGGGGGAACACTGAAGCTTTCTTT	CASSVWGNTEAFF
NA	TRBD2	TRBV5-4	TRBJ2-3	TGTGCCAGCAGCTTGGCTCTAGCGGGAGGCACAGATACGCAGTATTTT	CASSLALAGGTDTQYF
NA	TRBD2	TRBV5-4	TRBJ2-2	TGTGCCAGCAGCGTATACCTCGGGGGGACCACCGGGGAGCTGTTTTTT	CASSVYLGGTTGELFF
NA	TRBD2	TRBV7-9	TRBJ2-5	TGTGCCAGCAGCATCTTAGCGGGAGGGTTCGTCTCGCCACCAGAGACCCAGTACTTC	CASSILAGGFVSPPETQYF
NA	TRBD2	TRBV13	TRBJ2-1	TGTGCCAGCAAACGGACTAGCGGAACTAATGAGCAGTTCTTC	CASKRTSGTNEQFF
NA	NA	TRBV4-1	TRBJ2-7	TGCGCCAGCAGCCAAGATCTGGGCCGCTACTCCTACGAGCAGTACTTC	CASSQDLGRYSYEQYF
NA	TRBD2	TRBV6-6	TRBJ2-3	TGTGCCAGCATCCTGGGACTAGCGGGAGGGGGGGATACGCAGTATTTT	CASILGLAGGGDTQYF
NA	NA	TRBV2	TRBJ2-2	TGTGCCAGCAGTGTGCAAGCGGCCGATACCGGGGAGCTGTTTTTT	CASSVQAADTGELFF
NA	NA	TRBV23-1	TRBJ2-2	TGCGCCAGCCCCCGAGGGGGGAATGATTTCTCCGGGGAGCTGTTTTTT	CASPRGGNDFSGELFF
NA	NA	TRBV30	TRBJ2-7	TGTGCCTGGAAAAGGGAGAACTACGAGCAGTACTTC	CAWKRENYEQYF
NA	NA	TRBV25-1	TRBJ1-5	TGTGCCAGCAGTGAGGGGGGTTTGAGGCAGCCCCAGCATTTT	CASSEGGLRQPQHF
NA	TRBD1	TRBV5-1	TRBJ1-1	TGCGCCAGCAGCTGGACAGGGGGCACTGAAGCTTTCTTT	CASSWTGGTEAFF
NA	NA	TRBV4-2	TRBJ1-1	TGTGCCAGCAGCCAACCGGGACCGACTGGGTACACTGAAGCTTTCTTT	CASSQPGPTGYTEAFF
NA	NA	TRBV6-5	TRBJ1-5	TGTGCCAGCAGACAGAGCGGGAACCCGGGGGAGCCCCAGCATTTT	CASRQSGNPGEPQHF
NA	TRBD1	TRBV5-8	TRBJ2-2	TGTGCCAGCAGCAAGGACAGGGCACGAGGGGAGCTGTTTTTT	CASSKDRARGELFF
NA	NA	TRBV9	TRBJ2-5	TGTGCCAGCAGCGGCAGGGTTGACCAAGAGACCCAGTACTTC	CASSGRVDQETQYF
NA	NA	TRBV27	TRBJ2-7	TGTGCCAGCAGTTCCCCATCAGGGAAGGGATACGAGCAGTACTTC	CASSSPSGKGYEQYF
NA	TRBD1	TRBV5-6	TRBJ1-4	TGTGCCAGCAGCCATAGGGGACAGGGACGGGATAATGAAAAACTGTTTTTT	CASSHRGQGRDNEKLFF
NA	NA	TRBV19	TRBJ1-5	TGTGCCAGTAGTATAGATCTCAGGTACAATCAGCCCCAGCATTTT	CASSIDLRYNQPQHF
NA	NA	TRBV6-6	TRBJ1-1	TGTGCCAGCAGTTACGGGGGCCAGAGGCCCACTGAAGCTTTCTTT	CASSYGGQRPTEAFF
NA	NA	TRBV18	TRBJ2-3	TGTGCCAGCTCACCTAGGCCTAGAGGATACACAGATACGCAGTATTTT	CASSPRPRGYTDTQYF
NA	TRBD2	TRBV7-9	TRBJ2-2	TGTGCCAGCAGCCGGGGACTAGCAAACACCGGGGAGCTGTTTTTT	CASSRGLANTGELFF
once	TRBD1	TRBV6-1	TRBJ1-1	TGTGCCAGCAGCCGGACAGGCGGCACTGAAGCTTTCTTT	CASSRTGGTEAFF
NA	NA	TRBV5-4	TRBJ2-3	TGTGCCAGCAGCTCTCCGGGACCCCACATGTATTTT	CASSSPGPHMYF
NA	NA	TRBV6-1	TRBJ2-1	TGTGCCAGCAGTGCGGTAACTGGAGGGGGCTACAATGAGCAGTTCTTC	CASSAVTGGGYNEQFF